The entry that follows covers one T cell receptor beta chain sequence. Its antigen is undetermined. The data were taken from a study of OX40 agonist ivuxolimab in advanced cancers. Looking at the study overall: A male proportion of 82.7% was recorded, with mean age about 54 years and range about 20 to 85. Three patients showed partial responses: one hepatocellular carcinoma and two cutaneous melanoma cases. Findings and caveats of the study: CD8+ T cells (on average) carried more expanded clones than CD4+ T cells.

Autoimmune disease history or systemic immunosuppression excluded patients. Deletions cut 3 bases from V and 5 bases from J, with 9 bases between. Germline lookup yields CDR1 SGDLS and CDR2 YYNGEE. The CDR3 has 12 amino acids. The assay was immunoSEQ multiplex PCR, and TCRdb's table has in-frame clones only and misses some. This sample has around 19,000 clones, with about three quarters found just once. This receptor was identified in an adult with an advanced solid tumor such as melanoma, head and neck, liver or kidney cancer. Sequences were derived from CD4+ or CD8+ T cells sorted from blood, sampled in a trial of the OX40 agonist ivuxolimab. This chain connects TRBV9 to TRBJ2-7, with D unclear. The CDR3 is CASSANTDEQYF. The CDR3 coding sequence is TGTGCCAGCAGCGCAAACACGGACGAGCAGTACTTC. Full variable domain (outside the CDR3, taken from reference TRBV9 and TRBJ2-7): DSGVTQTPKHLITATGQRVTLRCSPRSGDLSVYWYQQSLDQGLQFLIQYYNGEERAKGNILERFSAQQFPDLHSELNLSSLELGDSALYFCASSANTDEQYFGPGTRLTVT.